The source of this TCR beta chain is a study of breast tumors, draining lymph nodes, adjacent tissues. TCRdb used MiXCR to reprocess the multiplex PCR reads, holding one entry per CDR3 protein. The sample shows around 250,000 distinct CDR3 sequences, under 40% of them seen only once. In the case of this clonotype: As yet, its antigen is unknown.

The CDR3 contains 13 residues. The V segment lost 6 bases and the J segment 7 bases; nucleotides outside the gene matches: 9. The germline V gene encodes CDR1 SQVTM and CDR2 ANQGSEA. Study-level points and caveats: Tumors had less TCR diversity than lymph nodes, more than nontumor tissue. Most tumor T cells seemingly derive from lymph node, then expand in tumor. Tumor and nontumor repertoires were significantly more similar in luminal-like than in basal-like breast cancer. Data only fit, rather than demonstrated, lymph node origin of most tumor T cells.

Breast cancer patients provided tissue from their axillary draining lymph nodes. The V gene is TRBV29-1, the J gene TRBJ2-1, with 7 bases that match TRBD1. The sequenced sample was axillary lymph node tissue. The clonotype was recovered from a female donor with breast cancer. Some clones in this sample may be carry-over from other donors' samples. This CDR3 is CSVRTGSGNEQFF. CDR3 coding DNA: TGCAGCGTCCGGACAGGCTCTGGAAATGAGCAGTTCTTC.